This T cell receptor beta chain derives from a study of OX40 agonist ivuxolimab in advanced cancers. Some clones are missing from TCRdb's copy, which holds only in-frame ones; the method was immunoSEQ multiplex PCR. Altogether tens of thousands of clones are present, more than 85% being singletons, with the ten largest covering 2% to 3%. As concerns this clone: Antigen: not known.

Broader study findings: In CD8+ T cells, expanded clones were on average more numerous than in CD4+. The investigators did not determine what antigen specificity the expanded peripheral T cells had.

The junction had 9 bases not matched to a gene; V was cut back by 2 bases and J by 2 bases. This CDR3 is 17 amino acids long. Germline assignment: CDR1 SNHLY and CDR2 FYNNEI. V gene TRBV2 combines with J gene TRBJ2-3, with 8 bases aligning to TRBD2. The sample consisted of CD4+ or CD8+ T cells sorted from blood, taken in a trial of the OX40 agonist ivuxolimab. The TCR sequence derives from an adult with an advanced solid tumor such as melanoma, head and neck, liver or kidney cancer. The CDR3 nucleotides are TGTGCCAGCAGTGAATGGTCGACGGGAGGGTCCACAGATACGCAGTATTTT. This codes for CASSEWSTGGSTDTQYF.